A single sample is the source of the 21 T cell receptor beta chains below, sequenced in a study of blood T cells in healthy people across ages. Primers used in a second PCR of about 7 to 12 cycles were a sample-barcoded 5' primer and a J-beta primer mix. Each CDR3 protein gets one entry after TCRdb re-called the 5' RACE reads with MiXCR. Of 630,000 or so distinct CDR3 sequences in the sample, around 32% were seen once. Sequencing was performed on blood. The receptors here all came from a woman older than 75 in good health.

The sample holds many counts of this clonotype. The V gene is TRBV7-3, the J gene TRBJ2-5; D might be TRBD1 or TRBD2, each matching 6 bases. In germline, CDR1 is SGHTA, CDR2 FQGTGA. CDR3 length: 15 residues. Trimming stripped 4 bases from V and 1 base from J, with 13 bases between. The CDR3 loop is CASSYVRGPQETQYF. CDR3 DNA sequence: TGTGCCAGCAGCTACGTACGGGGGCCCCAAGAGACCCAGTACTTC.

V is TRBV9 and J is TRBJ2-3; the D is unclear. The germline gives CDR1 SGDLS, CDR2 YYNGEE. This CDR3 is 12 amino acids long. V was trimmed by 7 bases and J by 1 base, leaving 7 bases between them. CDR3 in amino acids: CASGGGTDTQYF. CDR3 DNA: TGTGCCAGCGGTGGCGGCACAGATACGCAGTATTTT. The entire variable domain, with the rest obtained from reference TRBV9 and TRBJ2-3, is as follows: DSGVTQTPKHLITATGQRVTLRCSPRSGDLSVYWYQQSLDQGLQFLIQYYNGEERAKGNILERFSAQQFPDLHSELNLSSLELGDSALYFCASGGGTDTQYFGPGTRLTVL.

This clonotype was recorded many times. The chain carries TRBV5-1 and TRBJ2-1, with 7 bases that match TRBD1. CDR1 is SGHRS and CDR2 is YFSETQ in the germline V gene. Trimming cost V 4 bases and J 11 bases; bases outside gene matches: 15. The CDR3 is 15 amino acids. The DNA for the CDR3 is TGCGCCAGCAGCGGGGACCCGGGGACAGTTTTTAAGCAGTTCTTC. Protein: CASSGDPGTVFKQFF.

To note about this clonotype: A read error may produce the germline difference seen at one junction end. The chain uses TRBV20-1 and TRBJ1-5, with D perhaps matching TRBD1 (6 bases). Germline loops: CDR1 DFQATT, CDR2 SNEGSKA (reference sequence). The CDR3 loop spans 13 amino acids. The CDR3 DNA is TGCAGTGCTAGGGTAGGGGGGGAACAGCTCCAGCATTTT. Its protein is CSARVGGEQLQHF.

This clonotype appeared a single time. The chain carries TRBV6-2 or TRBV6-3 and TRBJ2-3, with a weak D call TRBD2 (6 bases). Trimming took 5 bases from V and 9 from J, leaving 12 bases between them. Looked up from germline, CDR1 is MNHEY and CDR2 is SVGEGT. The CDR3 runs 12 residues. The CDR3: CASSGVAETQYF. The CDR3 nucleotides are TGTGCCAGCAGTGGAGTAGCGGAAACGCAGTATTTT.

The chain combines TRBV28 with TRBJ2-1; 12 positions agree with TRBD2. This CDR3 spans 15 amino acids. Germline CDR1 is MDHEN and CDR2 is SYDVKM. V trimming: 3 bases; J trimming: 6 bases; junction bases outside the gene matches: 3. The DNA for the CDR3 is TGTGCCAGCAGTTTTACGGGACTAGCGGGCAATGAGCAGTTCTTC. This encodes CASSFTGLAGNEQFF. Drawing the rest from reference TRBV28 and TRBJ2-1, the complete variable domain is DVKVTQSSRYLVKRTGEKVFLECVQDMDHENMFWYRQDPGLGLRLIYFSYDVKMKEKGDIPEGYSVSREKKERFSLILESASTNQTSMYLCASSFTGLAGNEQFFGPGTRLTVL.

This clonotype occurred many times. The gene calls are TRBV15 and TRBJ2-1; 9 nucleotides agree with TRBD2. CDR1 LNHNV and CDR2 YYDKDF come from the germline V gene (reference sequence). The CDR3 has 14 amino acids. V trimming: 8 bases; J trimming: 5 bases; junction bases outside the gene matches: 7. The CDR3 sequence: CATALAGVNNEQFF. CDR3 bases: TGTGCCACCGCCTTAGCGGGGGTGAACAATGAGCAGTTCTTC.

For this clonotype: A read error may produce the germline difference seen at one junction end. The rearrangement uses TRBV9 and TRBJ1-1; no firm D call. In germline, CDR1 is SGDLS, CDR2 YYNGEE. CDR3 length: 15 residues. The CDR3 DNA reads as TGTGCCAGCAGCGTAGATGGCAGGAGGAACATTGAAGCTTTCTTT. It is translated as CASSVDGRRNIEAFF.

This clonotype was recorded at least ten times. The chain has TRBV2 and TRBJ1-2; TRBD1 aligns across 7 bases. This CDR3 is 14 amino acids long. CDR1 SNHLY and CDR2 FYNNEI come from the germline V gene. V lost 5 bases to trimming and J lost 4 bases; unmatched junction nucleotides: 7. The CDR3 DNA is TGTGCCAGCAGTCCACAGGGGACCCTCTATGGCTACACCTTC. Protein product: CASSPQGTLYGYTF. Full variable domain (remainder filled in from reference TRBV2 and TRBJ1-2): EPEVTQTPSHQVTQMGQEVILRCVPISNHLYFYWYRQILGQKVEFLVSFYNNEISEKSEIFDDQFSVERPDGSNFTLKIRSTKLEDSAMYFCASSPQGTLYGYTFGSGTRLTVV.

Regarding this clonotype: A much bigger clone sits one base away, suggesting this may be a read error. The CDR3 DNA reads TGTGCCAGCAGCTTATGGGACAGGGACACAGATACGCAGTATTTT. As protein: CASSLWDRDTDTQYF. This rearrangement joins TRBV7-3 to TRBJ2-3, with 9 bases lining up with TRBD1. This CDR3 is 15 amino acids long. V was pared by 2 bases and J by 2 bases, with 2 bases of the junction left unmatched. Germline V lookup: CDR1 SGHTA, CDR2 FQGTGA.

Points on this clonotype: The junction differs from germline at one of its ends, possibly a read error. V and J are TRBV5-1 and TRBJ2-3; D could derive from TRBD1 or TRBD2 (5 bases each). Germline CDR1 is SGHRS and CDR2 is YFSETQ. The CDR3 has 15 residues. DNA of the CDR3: TGCGCCAGCAGCGCCTGGGACCGAAACACAGATACGCAATATTTT. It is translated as CASSAWDRNTDTQYF.

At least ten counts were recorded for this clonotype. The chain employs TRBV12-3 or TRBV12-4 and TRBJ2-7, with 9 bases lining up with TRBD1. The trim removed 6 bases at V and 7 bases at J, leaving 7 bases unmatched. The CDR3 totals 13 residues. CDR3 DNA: TGTGCCAGCAGCACCGGGACAGGGAGTGAGCAGTACTTC. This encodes CASSTGTGSEQYF.

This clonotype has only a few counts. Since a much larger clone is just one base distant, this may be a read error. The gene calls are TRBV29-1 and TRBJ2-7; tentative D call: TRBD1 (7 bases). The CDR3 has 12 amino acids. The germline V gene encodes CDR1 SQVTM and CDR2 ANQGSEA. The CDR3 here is CSATQGGYGQYF. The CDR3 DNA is TGCAGCGCCACCCAGGGGGGCTACGGGCAGTACTTC.

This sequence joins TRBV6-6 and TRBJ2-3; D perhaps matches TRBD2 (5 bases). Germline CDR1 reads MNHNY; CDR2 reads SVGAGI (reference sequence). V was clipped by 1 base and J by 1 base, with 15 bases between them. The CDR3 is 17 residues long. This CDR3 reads CASSYYGDKDGTDTQYF. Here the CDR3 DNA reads TGTGCCAGCAGTTACTACGGGGATAAGGACGGCACAGATACGCAGTATTTT.

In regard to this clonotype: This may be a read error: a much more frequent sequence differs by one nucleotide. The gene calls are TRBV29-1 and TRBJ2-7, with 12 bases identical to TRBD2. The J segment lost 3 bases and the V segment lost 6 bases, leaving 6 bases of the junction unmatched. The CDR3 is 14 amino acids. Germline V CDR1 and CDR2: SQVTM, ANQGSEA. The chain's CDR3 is CSVVTSGGRYEQYF. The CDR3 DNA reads TGCAGCGTGGTGACTAGCGGGGGCCGCTACGAGCAGTACTTC.

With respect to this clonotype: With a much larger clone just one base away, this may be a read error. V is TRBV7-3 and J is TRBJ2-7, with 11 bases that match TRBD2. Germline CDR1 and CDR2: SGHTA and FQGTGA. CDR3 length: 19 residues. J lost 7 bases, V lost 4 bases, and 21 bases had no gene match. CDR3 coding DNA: TGTGCCAGCAGCTCCATCAACCGAGGACTAGCGGGCGAAGACAATGAGCAGTACTTC. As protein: CASSSINRGLAGEDNEQYF. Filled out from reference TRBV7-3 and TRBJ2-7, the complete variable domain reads GAGVSQTPSNKVTEKGKYVELRCDPISGHTALYWYRQSLGQGPEFLIYFQGTGAADDSGLPNDRFFAVRPEGSVSTLKIQRTERGDSAVYLCASSSINRGLAGEDNEQYFGPGTRLTVT.

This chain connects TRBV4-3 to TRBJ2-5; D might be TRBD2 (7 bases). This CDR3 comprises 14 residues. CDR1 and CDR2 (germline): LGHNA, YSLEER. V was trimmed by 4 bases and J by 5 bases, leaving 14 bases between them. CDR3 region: CASSPGRGAETQYF. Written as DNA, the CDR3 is TGCGCCAGCAGCCCTGGACGGGGGGCGGAGACCCAGTACTTC.

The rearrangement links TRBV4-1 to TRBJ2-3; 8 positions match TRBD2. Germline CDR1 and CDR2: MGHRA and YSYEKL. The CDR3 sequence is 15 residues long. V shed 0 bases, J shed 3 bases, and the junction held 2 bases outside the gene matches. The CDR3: CASSQEGLATDTQYF. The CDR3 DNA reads TGCGCCAGCAGCCAAGAAGGACTAGCAACAGATACGCAGTATTTT.

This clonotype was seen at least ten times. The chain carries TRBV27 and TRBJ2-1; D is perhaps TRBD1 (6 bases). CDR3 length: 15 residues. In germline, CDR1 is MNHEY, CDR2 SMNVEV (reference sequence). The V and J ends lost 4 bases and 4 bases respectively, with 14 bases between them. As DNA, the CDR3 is TGTGCCAGCAGTTACCGGGACACTCTATACAATGAGCAGTTCTTC. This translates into CASSYRDTLYNEQFF.

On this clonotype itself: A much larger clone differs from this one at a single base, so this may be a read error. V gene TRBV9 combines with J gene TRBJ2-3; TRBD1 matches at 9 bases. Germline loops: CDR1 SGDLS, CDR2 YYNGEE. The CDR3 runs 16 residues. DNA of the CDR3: TGTGCCTGCAGCCTGTCGGGACAGGGATTCGCAGATACGCAGTATTTT. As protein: CACSLSGQGFADTQYF.

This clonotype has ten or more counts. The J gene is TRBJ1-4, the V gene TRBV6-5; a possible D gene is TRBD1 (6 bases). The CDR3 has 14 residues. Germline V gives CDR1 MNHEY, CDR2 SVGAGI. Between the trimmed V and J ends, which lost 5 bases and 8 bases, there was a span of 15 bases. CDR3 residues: CASSRGALGEKLFF. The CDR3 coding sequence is TGTGCCAGCAGTAGGGGGGCACTCGGAGAAAAACTGTTTTTT.